This T cell receptor (beta chain) was sequenced for a study of T cell responses to AZD1222 COVID-19 vaccine. Overall study: Combined were second doses at about 4 or about 12 weeks. General study results and limits: Repertoires were obtained solely post-peak T cell response. Reportedly, nearly half the spike-specific TCRs target unmutated variant regions. Only a handful of AZD1222 recipients, roughly six in all, had baseline seropositivity.

Clones were read by immunoSEQ multiplex PCR, and TCRdb kept only the in-frame ones, dropping some. Of about 130,000 clones in the sample, over 90% were seen once. Regarding this clone: Its specificity is unknown.

Germline trimming cut 0 bases from V and 7 bases from J; bases unmatched to any gene: 15. The CDR3 covers 18 residues. Germline CDR1 reads SGHKS; CDR2 reads YYEKEE (reference sequence). The sample consisted of peripheral blood, taken on day 0 of AZD1222 vaccination. The chain recombines TRBV5-5 with TRBJ1-4; the match to TRBD1 covers 7 bases. The clonotype originates from an adult in good health. The CDR3 here is CASSLVNWGDRAGEKLFF. CDR3 bases: TGTGCCAGCAGCTTGGTGAATTGGGGAGACAGGGCGGGTGAAAAACTGTTTTTT.